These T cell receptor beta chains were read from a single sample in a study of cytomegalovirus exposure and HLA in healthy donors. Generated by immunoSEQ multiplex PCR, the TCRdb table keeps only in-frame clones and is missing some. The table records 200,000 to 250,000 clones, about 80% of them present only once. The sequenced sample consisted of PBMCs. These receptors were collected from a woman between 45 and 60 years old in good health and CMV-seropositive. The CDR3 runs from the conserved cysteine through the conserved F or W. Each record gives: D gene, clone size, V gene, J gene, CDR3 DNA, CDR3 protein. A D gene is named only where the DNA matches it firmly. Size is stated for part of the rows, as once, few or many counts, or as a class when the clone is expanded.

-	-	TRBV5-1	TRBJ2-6	TGCGCCAGCAGCTTCCAGGGTCCTGGGGCCAACGTCCTGACTTTC	CASSFQGPGANVLTF
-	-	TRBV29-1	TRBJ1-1	TGCAGCGTTGAGACGGGGGGGGCCTCTGAAGCTTTCTTT	CSVETGGASEAFF
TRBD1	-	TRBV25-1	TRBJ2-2	TGTGCCAGCAGTGAAAACAGGGGACGTGGCGGGGAGCTGTTTTTT	CASSENRGRGGELFF
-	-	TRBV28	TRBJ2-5	TGTGCCACCTTCGGGGGGCACCAAGAGACCCAGTACTTC	CATFGGHQETQYF
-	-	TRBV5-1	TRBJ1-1	TGCGCCAGCAGCTTCCAGGGGAACCCACGCCCTTTCTTT	CASSFQGNPRPFF
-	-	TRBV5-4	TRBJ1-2	TGTGCCAGCAGCGTTTATCAGGACTACTATGGCTACACCTTC	CASSVYQDYYGYTF
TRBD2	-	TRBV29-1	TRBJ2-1	TGCAGCGTTGACCCTAGCGGGGGGGGGAATGAGCAGTTCTTC	CSVDPSGGGNEQFF
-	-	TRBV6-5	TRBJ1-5	TGTGCCAGCAGTTACTCGGGCTACAATCAGCCCCAGCATTTT	CASSYSGYNQPQHF
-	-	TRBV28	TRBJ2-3	TGTGCCAGCACACTGCAGGGGTTGGATACGCAGTATTTT	CASTLQGLDTQYF
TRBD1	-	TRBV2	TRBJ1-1	TGTGCCAGCAGACTCACTCCCGGGACAGCCCGATCGTCAGCCCTGAACACTGAAGCTTTCTTT	CASRLTPGTARSSALNTEAFF
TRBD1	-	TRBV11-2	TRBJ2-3	TGTGCCAGCAGCTCCGGACAGGGCACAGATACGCAGTATTTT	CASSSGQGTDTQYF
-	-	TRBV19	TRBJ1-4	TGTGCCAGTAGTTTCCGGAGGGGCCAAGAAAAACTGTTTTTT	CASSFRRGQEKLFF
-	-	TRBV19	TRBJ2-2	TGTGCCAGTTTTTTCCACGGCGGAGCGAACACCGGGGAGCTGTTTTTT	CASFFHGGANTGELFF
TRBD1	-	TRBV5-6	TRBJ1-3	TGTGCCAGCAGCTTGTGGGGACAGGGATACTCTGGAAACACCATATATTTT	CASSLWGQGYSGNTIYF
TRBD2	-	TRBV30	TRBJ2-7	TGTGCCTGGAGTCCCTGGGGGGGATACGAGCAGTACTTC	CAWSPWGGYEQYF
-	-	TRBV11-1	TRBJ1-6	TGTGCCAGCAGCCCAACGGTCCTCTCACCCCTCCACTTT	CASSPTVLSPLHF
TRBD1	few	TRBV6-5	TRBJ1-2	TGTGCCAGCAGTCGGGACAGAGCTAACTATGGCTACACCTTC	CASSRDRANYGYTF
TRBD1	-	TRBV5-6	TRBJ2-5	TGTGCCAGCAGCGGGTCCGGGACAGGGGAAGAGACCCAGTACTTC	CASSGSGTGEETQYF
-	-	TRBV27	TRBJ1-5	TGTGCCAGCAGTGCCTCAGGTCTGCAGCCCCAGCATTTT	CASSASGLQPQHF
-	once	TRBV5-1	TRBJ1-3	TGCGCCAGCAGTCCCCGGGGTTCAGGAGGAAACACCATATATTTT	CASSPRGSGGNTIYF
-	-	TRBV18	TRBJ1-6	TGTGCCAGCTCACCGCTTCGTACAGGTCCCTCTGCCCATAATTCACCCCTCCACTTT	CASSPLRTGPSAHNSPLHF
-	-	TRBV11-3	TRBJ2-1	TGTGCCAGCAGCTTAGGAGGGCCTACCAGCGATGAGCAGTTCTTC	CASSLGGPTSDEQFF
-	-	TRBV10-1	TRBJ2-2	TGCGCCAGCAATGGGGGCACCGGGACAACAAACACCGGGGAGCTGTTTTTT	CASNGGTGTTNTGELFF
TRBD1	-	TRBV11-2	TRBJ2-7	TGTGCCAGCAGCTTAGAGGGTGACAGGGCTTACTTC	CASSLEGDRAYF
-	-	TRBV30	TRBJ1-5	TGTGCCTGGAGCTGGGGCCTCAATCAGCCCCAGCATTTT	CAWSWGLNQPQHF
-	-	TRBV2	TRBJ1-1	TGTGCCAGCACCCCTCCCAGGGCCCTGAACACTGAAGCTTTCTTT	CASTPPRALNTEAFF
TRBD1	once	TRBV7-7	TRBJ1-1	TGTGCCAGCAGCCGGGACCGGGACAGGGGGCGTCGGGCGGAAGCTTTCTTT	CASSRDRDRGRRAEAFF
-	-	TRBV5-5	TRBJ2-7	TGTGCCAGCAGCTTGGGACAGGCGGCAGAATACGAGCAGTACTTC	CASSLGQAAEYEQYF
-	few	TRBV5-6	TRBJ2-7	TGTGCCAGCAGCTTGGACTATCCACCCGAGCAGTACTTC	CASSLDYPPEQYF
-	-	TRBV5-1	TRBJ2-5	TGCGCCAGCAGCTTAGGGGGTGGGGAGACCCAGTACTTC	CASSLGGGETQYF
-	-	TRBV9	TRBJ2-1	TGTGCCAGCAGCGGCCCCACAGGGGTTCATCGGGGGAATGAGCAGTTCTTC	CASSGPTGVHRGNEQFF
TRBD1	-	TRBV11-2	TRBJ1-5	TGTGCCAGCAGCCTCGGACAGGGCAATCAGCCCCAGCATTTT	CASSLGQGNQPQHF
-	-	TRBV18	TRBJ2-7	TGTGCCAGCTCACCACCGGGGCAGGGCGTCTACGAGCAGTACTTC	CASSPPGQGVYEQYF
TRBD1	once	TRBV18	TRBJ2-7	TGTGCCAGCTCATCGGGACAGGGGGTCAGGTACGAGCAGTACTTC	CASSSGQGVRYEQYF
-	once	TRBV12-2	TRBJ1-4	TGTGCAAGTCGTGGGGCGGGACAGGGAGGCGAAAAACTGTTTTTT	CASRGAGQGGEKLFF
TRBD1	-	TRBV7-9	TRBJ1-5	TGTGCCAGCAGCTTCGCAGGGGGCAGCAATCAGCCCCAGCATTTT	CASSFAGGSNQPQHF
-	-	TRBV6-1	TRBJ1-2	TGTGCCAGCAGTGGACGTGGTAGGGGGAGCTATGGCTACACCTTC	CASSGRGRGSYGYTF
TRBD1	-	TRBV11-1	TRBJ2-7	TGTGCCAGCAGCCCGGGACAGTTCTACGAGCAGTACTTC	CASSPGQFYEQYF
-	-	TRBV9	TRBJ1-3	TGTGCCAGCAGCGTAGACAGATACGGCACCATATATTTT	CASSVDRYGTIYF
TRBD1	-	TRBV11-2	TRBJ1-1	TGTGCCAGCGCCGCAACAGGGGGGAGCACTGAAGCTTTCTTT	CASAATGGSTEAFF
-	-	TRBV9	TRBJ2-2	TGTGCCAGCAGCCTGCAGCCGGTAGGGGCCACCGGGGAGCTGTTTTTT	CASSLQPVGATGELFF
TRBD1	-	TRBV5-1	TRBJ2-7	TGCGCCAGCAGCTTGTTGACAGGGACCTACGAGCAGTACTTC	CASSLLTGTYEQYF
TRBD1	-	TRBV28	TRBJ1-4	TGTGCCAGCAGTCCCCGTGGACAGGGGGTCGAAAAACTGTTTTTT	CASSPRGQGVEKLFF
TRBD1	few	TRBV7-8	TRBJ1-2	TGTGCCAGCAGCAGTGACAGGGTTAACTATGGCTACACCTTC	CASSSDRVNYGYTF
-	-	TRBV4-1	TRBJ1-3	TGCGCCAGCAGCCTAAACACATCCCCAGGGGACGGCGGAAACACCATATATTTT	CASSLNTSPGDGGNTIYF
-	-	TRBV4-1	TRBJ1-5	TGCGCCAGCAGCCAAGATCCCGGCAGGGTTCAGCCCCAGCATTTT	CASSQDPGRVQPQHF